Following are 8 T cell receptor beta chains from one sample sequenced in a study of T cell repertoires in cytomegalovirus infection. TCRdb processed the reads anew with MiXCR; each CDR3 protein has one entry. Of approximately 190,000 distinct CDR3 sequences in the sample, about 28% were seen once. The sequencing input was PBMCs. The receptors derive from a human donor in good health (CMV status not recorded). Some clones in this sample may be carry-over from other donors' samples.

There are a few counts of this clonotype. V and J are TRBV7-2 and TRBJ2-1, with D tentatively TRBD2 (5 bases). There are 13 residues in the CDR3. V was trimmed by 5 bases and J by 8 bases, leaving 13 bases between them. CDR1 and CDR2 from the germline V gene are SGHTA and FQGNSA. This chain's CDR3 is CASSNGIGDEQFF. CDR3 DNA sequence: TGTGCCAGCAGCAACGGGATAGGAGATGAGCAGTTCTTC. Full variable domain (rest looked up from reference TRBV7-2 and TRBJ2-1): GAGVSQSPSNKVTEKGKDVELRCDPISGHTALYWYRQSLGQGLEFLIYFQGNSAPDKSGLPSDRFSAERTGGSVSTLTIQRTQQEDSAVYLCASSNGIGDEQFFGPGTRLTVL.

Only a few counts were recorded for this clonotype. V and J are TRBV6-2 or TRBV6-3 and TRBJ1-5; weak D call: TRBD1 (6 bases). This CDR3 region has 15 residues. The V gene's germline CDR1 is MNHEY and CDR2 SVGEGT. V lost 6 bases and J 2 bases, leaving 14 bases between the germline ends. This CDR3 reads CASSPSRTGNQPQHF. The CDR3 bases are TGTGCCAGCAGCCCCTCCCGGACAGGCAATCAGCCCCAGCATTTT.

This clonotype showed up many times. The chain links TRBV7-2 to TRBJ2-3; a possible D gene is TRBD2 (5 bases). The V gene lost 4 bases and the J gene lost 1 base, with 12 bases spanning the gap. CDR1 and CDR2 from the germline V gene are SGHTA and FQGNSA. The CDR3 contains 15 residues. The chain's CDR3 is CASSYRGSGTDTQYF. The CDR3 DNA reads TGTGCCAGCAGCTACCGGGGTTCCGGCACAGATACGCAGTATTTT.

Remarks on this clonotype: No conserved phenylalanine or tryptophan ends this CDR3, so it is likely a read error. The chain recombines TRBV7-4 with TRBJ1-1; possibly TRBD1 for D (6 bases). Trimming left V 3 bases short and J 6 bases short, with 11 bases between. Looked up from germline, CDR1 is SGHVT and CDR2 is SQSDAQ. The CDR3 is 13 residues long. The CDR3 DNA reads as TGTGCCAGCAGCTTGGGGGGCGTCGCTGAAGCTTTCCTT. Its protein is CASSLGGVAEAFL.

This clonotype was detected ten times or more. This chain uses TRBV7-2 with TRBJ2-3, with TRBD2 matching 8 bases. This CDR3 comprises 15 residues. Per germline, CDR1 SGHTA and CDR2 FQGNSA. The trim removed 4 bases at V and 9 bases at J, leaving 12 bases unmatched. The CDR3 sequence is CASSSGGLESGTQYF. DNA of the CDR3: TGTGCCAGCAGCTCTGGGGGACTAGAGTCTGGAACGCAGTATTTT.

This chain uses TRBV5-5 with TRBJ1-1; D is undetermined. There are 14 residues in the CDR3. Trimming pared 0 bases from V and 1 base from J, leaving 7 bases between. Germline-derived CDR1 and CDR2 are SGHKS and YYEKEE (reference sequence). The CDR3 loop reads CASSLASENTEAFF. The CDR3 DNA reads as TGTGCCAGCAGCTTGGCCAGCGAGAACACTGAAGCTTTCTTT.

This clonotype has more than one count but fewer than ten. The chain couples TRBV29-1 to TRBJ2-5; D is possibly TRBD2 (6 bases). V dropped 4 bases and J dropped 0 bases, with 9 bases sitting between them. The V gene's germline CDR1 is SQVTM and CDR2 ANQGSEA. The CDR3 runs to 13 residues. In DNA, the CDR3 is TGCAGCGTTGTGGGGAGGTACCAAGAGACCCAGTACTTC. Its protein product is CSVVGRYQETQYF. Based on the CDR3 plus reference TRBV29-1 and TRBJ2-5, the full variable domain is SAVISQKPSRDICQRGTSLTIQCQVDSQVTMMFWYRQQPGQSLTLIATANQGSEATYESGFVIDKFPISRPNLTFSTLTVSNMSPEDSSIYLCSVVGRYQETQYFGPGTRLLVL.

This clonotype appeared many times. The V call is TRBV7-9, the J call TRBJ2-7; D call uncertain. This CDR3 region has 11 residues. V gave up 5 bases and J gave up 1 base, with 3 bases separating them. Germline CDR1 is SEHNR and CDR2 is FQNEAQ (reference sequence). The CDR3 DNA is TGTGCCAGCAGCGGGTCCTACGAGCAGTACTTC. It translates to CASSGSYEQYF. Full variable domain (outside the CDR3, taken from reference TRBV7-9 and TRBJ2-7): DTGVSQNPRHKITKRGQNVTFRCDPISEHNRLYWYRQTLGQGPEFLTYFQNEAQLEKSRLLSDRFSAERPKGSFSTLEIQRTEQGDSAMYLCASSGSYEQYFGPGTRLTVT.